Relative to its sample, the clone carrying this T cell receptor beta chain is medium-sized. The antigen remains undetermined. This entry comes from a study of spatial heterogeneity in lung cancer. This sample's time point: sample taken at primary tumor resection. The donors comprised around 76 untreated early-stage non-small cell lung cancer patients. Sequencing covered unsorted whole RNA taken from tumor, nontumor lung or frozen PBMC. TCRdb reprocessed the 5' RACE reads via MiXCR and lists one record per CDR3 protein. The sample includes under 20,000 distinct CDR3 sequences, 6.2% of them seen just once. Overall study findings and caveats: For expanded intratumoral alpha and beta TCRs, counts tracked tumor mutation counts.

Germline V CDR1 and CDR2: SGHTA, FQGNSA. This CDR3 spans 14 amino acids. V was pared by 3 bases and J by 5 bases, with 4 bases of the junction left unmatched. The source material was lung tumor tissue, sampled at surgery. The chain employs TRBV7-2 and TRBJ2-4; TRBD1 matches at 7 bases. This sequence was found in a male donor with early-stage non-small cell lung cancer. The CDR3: CASSLGQPQNIQYF. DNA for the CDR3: TGTGCCAGCAGCTTGGGACAGCCCCAAAACATTCAGTACTTC.